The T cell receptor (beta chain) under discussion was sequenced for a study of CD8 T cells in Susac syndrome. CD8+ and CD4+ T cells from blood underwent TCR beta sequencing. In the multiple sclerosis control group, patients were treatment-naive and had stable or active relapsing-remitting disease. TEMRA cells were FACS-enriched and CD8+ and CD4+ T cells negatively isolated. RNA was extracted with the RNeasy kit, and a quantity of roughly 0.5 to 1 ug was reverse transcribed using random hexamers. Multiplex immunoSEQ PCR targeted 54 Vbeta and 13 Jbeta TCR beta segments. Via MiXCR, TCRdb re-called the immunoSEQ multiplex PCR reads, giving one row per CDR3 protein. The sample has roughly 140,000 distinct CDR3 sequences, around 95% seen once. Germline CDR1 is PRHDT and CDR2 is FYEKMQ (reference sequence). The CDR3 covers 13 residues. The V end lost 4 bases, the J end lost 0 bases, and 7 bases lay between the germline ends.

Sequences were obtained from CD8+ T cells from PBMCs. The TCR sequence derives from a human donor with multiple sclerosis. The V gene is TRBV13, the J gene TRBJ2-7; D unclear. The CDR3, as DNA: TGTGCCAGCAGCTCAAGACTCTCCTACGAGCAGTACTTC. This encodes CASSSRLSYEQYF.